This T cell receptor (beta chain) was profiled in a study of blood T cell repertoires in COVID-19. In the study overall: COVID-19 samples collected from the United States, Italy and Spain covered acute and convalescent phases. Nucleic acid was either cDNA or gDNA, and it came from T cells, B-cell-depleted T cells, or PBMCs.

The CDR3 loop spans 14 amino acids. Germline V gene lookup returns CDR1 SNHLY and CDR2 FYNNEI. V lost 7 bases to trimming and J lost 8 bases, with 17 bases between them. During active infection, Seattle patients enrolled and were then monitored through disease. Source study methods: The assay estimated nucleated cells by amplifying reference gene primers. Produced via immunoSEQ multiplex PCR; TCRdb's table is partial and in-frame only. V and J calls and clone size are those listed in that table; D and trimming were worked out from the DNA. The sample contains 50,000 or so clones, 82% of which appear only once.

The source of this sequence is an elderly man with COVID-19, enrolled during active disease. The source material was peripheral blood. The chain uses TRBV2 and TRBJ1-4; possibly TRBD1 for D (6 bases). CDR3 DNA sequence: TGTGCCAGCAACGGGGGGGGCCTCGGGGAAAAACTGTTTTTT. Translated: CASNGGGLGEKLFF.